This entry describes one T cell receptor (beta chain). Its antigen is unknown. The sample originates from a study of cytomegalovirus exposure and HLA in healthy donors. The PCR used 60 Vbeta and 13 Jbeta primers. Repertoires were generated with immunoSEQ multiplex PCR, while TCRdb's copy carries only in-frame clones and drops some. The sample gives around 67,000 clones, approximately 81% of which show up once; nearly 7.5% is in the top ten. CDR1 MDHEN and CDR2 SYDVKM come from the germline V gene. J lost 0 bases, V lost 5 bases, and 8 bases had no gene match. CDR3 size: 17 residues. Study findings and constraints: By HLA locus, TCR association rates varied in a later analysis, with DRB1 showing the most and HLA-C the fewest.

This TCR was recovered from a woman in her twenties or thirties in good health and CMV-seropositive. The rearrangement uses TRBV28 and TRBJ1-5, with 9 bases fitting TRBD1. The sample was PBMCs. DNA for the CDR3: TGTGCCAGCAGTCTCCAGGGGACAGGGTATAGCAATCAGCCCCAGCATTTT. Protein sequence: CASSLQGTGYSNQPQHF.